The sequence of this T cell receptor (beta chain) was determined in a study of blood T cell repertoires in COVID-19. On the study more broadly: Acute and convalescent COVID-19 specimens originated in the United States, Italy and Spain.

Libraries were prepared by immunoSEQ multiplex PCR; TCRdb keeps only in-frame clonotypes and omits some of them. The table includes roughly 80,000 clones, about four fifths detected once. Germline trimming cut 6 bases from V and 3 bases from J; bases unmatched to any gene: 7. The CDR3 is 15 residues long. CDR1 and CDR2 from the germline V gene are SGHNT and YENEEA. The source is an older woman with acute or convalescent COVID-19. The sequenced material came from peripheral blood. The rearrangement joins TRBV11-3 to TRBJ2-7, with 11 bases identical to TRBD2. The CDR3 coding sequence is TGTGCCAGCAGTCAAAGCGGGACTAGCGGCTACGAGCAGTACTTC. Translated, it gives CASSQSGTSGYEQYF.